Sequencing of this T cell receptor (beta chain) was carried out in a study of spatial heterogeneity in lung cancer. Points from the study as a whole: Tumor TCRs that were ubiquitous and expanded showed up in blood more at resection than follow-up.

The count of this clonotype is one. No antigen is known for it. This beta chain is a stray read from a library made for alpha chains; its abundance is not meaningful. TCRdb re-called the 5' RACE reads through MiXCR, storing one row per CDR3 protein. The sample holds 2,500 to 3,500 distinct CDR3 sequences, approximately 50% seen once. The time point is: blood at routine non-recurrence follow-up after resection. Unsorted whole RNA samples from tumor, nontumor lung or frozen PBMC were sequenced. From germline, CDR1 is SGHNT and CDR2 YYREEE (reference sequence). V dropped 4 bases and J dropped 1 base, with 15 bases sitting between them. The CDR3 sequence is 16 residues long.

Source: PBMCs, taken at follow-up. This sequence originates from a male donor with early-stage non-small cell lung cancer. V and J are TRBV5-4 and TRBJ2-1; possible D gene TRBD2, 6 bases. DNA for the CDR3: TGTGCCAGCAGCCTCACCCTAAGCGGGTCCTACAATGAGCAGTTCTTC. Translation gives CASSLTLSGSYNEQFF.